This TCR beta chain is from a study of HIV-infected children after antiretroviral therapy interruption. Overall study context: Children's median ages were about 9.5 years and 8 years by group.

Unique molecular identifiers were included in an RNA-based 3' RACE TCR library. MiXCR, run by TCRdb on the 3' RACE reads, gives a single entry per CDR3 protein. The data show under 50,000 distinct CDR3 sequences, approximately 4% seen once. Specified treatment: PENTA 11 planned treatment interruption arm or continuous ART arm. This clonotype was found many times. Its antigen is undetermined. Study-wide findings and caveats: After treatment interruption started, naive CD4+ CDR3 overlap across time points dropped.

Germline-derived CDR1 and CDR2 are SQVTM and ANQGSEA. V gave up 6 bases and J gave up 0 bases, with 15 bases separating them. This CDR3 region has 14 residues. The TCR comes from a pool of human donors with HIV. The chain recombines TRBV29-1 with TRBJ2-7; D possibly matches TRBD1 or TRBD2 (5 bases each). The specimen was CD45RA+ CD4+ T cells from PBMCs, pooled from several time points, collected from a donor given antiretroviral therapy, either interrupted or continuous. As to subset: naive CD4+ CD45RA+ CD45RO- T cells. The DNA for the CDR3 is TGCAGCGTGGGGGTGTTGGCCAGCTCCTACGAGCAGTACTTC. Its protein product is CSVGVLASSYEQYF.